This T cell receptor beta chain was identified during a study of response to subunit inactivated influenza vaccine. Findings and limits, study-wide: Authors suggested that a seasonal influenza vaccination recruits few new T cells each time.

This clonotype was seen only a few times. Its antigen is currently unknown. One entry per CDR3 protein, called by TCRdb with MiXCR from the RT-PCR reads. Altogether 450,000 to 500,000 distinct CDR3 sequences are present, about a tenth being singletons, with the ten largest covering approximately 12%. Trimming cost V 6 bases and J 5 bases, with 16 bases left between them. CDR3 size: 15 residues. Germline-derived CDR1 and CDR2 are MNHNS and SASEGT. The origin of this receptor is a man between 45 and 60 years old who received an inactivated influenza vaccine. The specimen comprised PBMCs from blood, sampled about 40 days after vaccination. The V gene is TRBV6-1, the J gene TRBJ2-2; maybe TRBD1 (7 bases). CDR3 region: CASSIAGQWTGELFF. CDR3 sequence (DNA): TGTGCCAGCAGCATCGCGGGACAGTGGACCGGGGAGCTGTTTTTT.